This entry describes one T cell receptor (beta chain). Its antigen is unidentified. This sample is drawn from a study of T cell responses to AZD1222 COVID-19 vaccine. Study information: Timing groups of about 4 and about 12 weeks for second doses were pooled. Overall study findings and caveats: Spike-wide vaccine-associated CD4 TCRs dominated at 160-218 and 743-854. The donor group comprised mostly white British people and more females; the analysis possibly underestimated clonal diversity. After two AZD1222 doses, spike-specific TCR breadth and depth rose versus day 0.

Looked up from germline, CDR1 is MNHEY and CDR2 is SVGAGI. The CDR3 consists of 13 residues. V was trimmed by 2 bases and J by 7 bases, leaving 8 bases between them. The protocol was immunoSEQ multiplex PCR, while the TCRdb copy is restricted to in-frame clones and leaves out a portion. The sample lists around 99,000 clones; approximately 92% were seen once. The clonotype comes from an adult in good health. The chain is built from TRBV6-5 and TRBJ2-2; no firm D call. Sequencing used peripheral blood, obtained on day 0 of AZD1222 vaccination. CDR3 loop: CASSYSGRGELFF. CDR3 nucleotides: TGTGCCAGCAGTTACAGTGGTCGCGGGGAGCTGTTTTTT.